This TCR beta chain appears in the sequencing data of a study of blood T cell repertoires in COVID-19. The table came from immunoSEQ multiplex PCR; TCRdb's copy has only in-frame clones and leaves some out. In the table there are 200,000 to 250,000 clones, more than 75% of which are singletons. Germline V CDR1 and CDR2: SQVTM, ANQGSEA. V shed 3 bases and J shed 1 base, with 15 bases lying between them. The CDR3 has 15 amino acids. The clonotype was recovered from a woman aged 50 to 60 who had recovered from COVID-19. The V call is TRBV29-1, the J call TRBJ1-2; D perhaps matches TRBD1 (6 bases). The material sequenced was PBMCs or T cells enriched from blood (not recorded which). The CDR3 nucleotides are TGCAGCGTTGAGGGAGCGGGGGGCGGTAACTATGGCTACACCTTC. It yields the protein CSVEGAGGGNYGYTF.